This T cell receptor (beta chain) was captured by sequencing in a study of long-term antiretroviral therapy in people with HIV. No fewer than two post-ART and no fewer than one pre-ART PBMC samples existed for each donor. The study's findings and limits: Every time point showed a repertoire led by clones expanded before ART.

Version v3.0 of the immunoSEQ assay was performed at survey level. The method was immunoSEQ multiplex PCR; TCRdb's version includes in-frame clones alone and lacks a portion of them. The table has about 24,000 clones, 80% to 85% seen once. There are 17 residues in the CDR3. Regarding this clone: As yet, its antigen is unknown.

The rearrangement links TRBV12-2 to TRBJ2-3; the table's D call of TRBD2 was not tested on the DNA. TRBV12-2 is designated a pseudogene. The sequencing used unsorted PBMCs, collected 0.4 years after starting antiretroviral therapy. This TCR was sampled from a man aged 45-65 years with HIV. The CDR3 DNA sequence: TGTGCAAGTCGCTTAGTAGGGAGCTGCGGGGGGGTCTGTTTTCAGTATTTT. This codes for CASRLVGSCGGVCFQYF.